This T cell receptor (beta chain) was identified in a study of post-analysis software for immune sequencing data. Study-level points and caveats: Samples prepared in the same batch strongly co-clustered by F measure. Those with multiple sclerosis, the patient group, showed significantly lower normalized Chao1 diversity than controls. In patients, five or six TRBV segments were more frequent than in controls, with TRBV5-6, TRBV5-1 and TRBV20-1 among them.

The junction had 6 bases not matched to a gene; V was cut back by 0 bases and J by 2 bases. The length of the CDR3 is 17 residues. The V gene's germline CDR1 is LGHNT and CDR2 FRNRAP. Libraries were made from TCR beta cDNA, and they carried unique molecular identifiers. Each sample of about 0.95 to 11 million input T cells yielded roughly 0.5 million cDNA molecules, so each molecule approximated one T cell. MiXCR, applied by TCRdb to the PCR reads, yields one record per CDR3 protein. Among 750,000 to 950,000 distinct CDR3 sequences listed, 53% were seen once. Of note for this clonotype: The antigen is undetermined.

This sequence originates from a girl aged 5 to 17 with multiple sclerosis. The sequenced material came from blood. The chain links TRBV12-5 to TRBJ2-1; 8 nucleotides align to TRBD2. CDR3 amino acids: CASGLVGLAGAYNEQFF. CDR3 DNA: TGTGCTAGTGGTTTGGTAGGGCTAGCGGGCGCCTACAATGAGCAGTTCTTC.